The rows below give T cell receptor beta chains drawn from one sample of a study of tumor-infiltrating lymphocytes in oesophageal squamous cell carcinoma. In TCRdb, the PCR reads were re-called with MiXCR into one record per CDR3 protein. The top ten clones hold approximately 30% of a sample with about 12,000 distinct CDR3 sequences, around 57% of them seen once. The sequencing input was esophageal tumor tissue. These receptors originate from a female donor with esophageal squamous cell carcinoma. Each CDR3 is given with its conserved first and last residue. A D gene is named only where the DNA matches it firmly. Size is omitted from some rows. Given values are once, few, many or a class for expanded clones.

>TRBV7-8|-|TRBD1|TRBJ1-5
TGTGCCAGCAGCCCAACGACATTACAGGGGAGATTTCAGCCCCAGCATTTT
CASSPTTLQGRFQPQHF
>TRBV7-2|-|TRBD2|TRBJ2-3
TGTGCCAGCAGCCGTACGGGACTAGGCACAGATACGCAGTATTTT
CASSRTGLGTDTQYF
>TRBV7-3|-|TRBD1|TRBJ2-7
TGTGCCAGCAGCTTCGACAGGGGCTACGAGCAGTACTTC
CASSFDRGYEQYF
>TRBV7-6|-|-|TRBJ2-7
TGTGCCAGCAGCTTAGTAGCAGGACACTCCTACGAGCAGTACTTC
CASSLVAGHSYEQYF
>TRBV27|-|TRBD2|TRBJ2-5
TGTGCCAGCAGTAATAGCGGGAGGAGGGGTCAAGAGACCCAGTACTTC
CASSNSGRRGQETQYF
>TRBV7-6|-|TRBD2|TRBJ2-7
TGTGCCAGCAGCTCAACTAGCGGGGGGAGCTCCTACGAGCAGTACTTC
CASSSTSGGSSYEQYF
>TRBV7-9|few|-|TRBJ1-1
TGTGCCAGCAGCCCAACCGGGACGGGGGGGACTGAAGCTTTCTTT
CASSPTGTGGTEAFF
>TRBV7-2|-|-|TRBJ2-1
TGTGCCAGCAGCTTAGGCGCTAGTTCCGGCGAGCAGTTCTTC
CASSLGASSGEQFF
>TRBV7-3|medium-sized|-|TRBJ2-1
TGTGCCAGCAGCTTAACGCCCCAGGGGGGTGAGCAGTTCTTC
CASSLTPQGGEQFF
>TRBV19|-|-|TRBJ1-2
TGTGCCAGTAGTATGTCCGCCAGGGAGTATGGCTACACCTTC
CASSMSAREYGYTF
>TRBV7-3|-|TRBD2|TRBJ2-4
TGTGCCAGCAGCTTAACGGGACTAGCGGAAGAGCAGTACTTC
CASSLTGLAEEQYF
>TRBV12-3/TRBV12-4|many|-|TRBJ2-3
TGTGCCAGCAGTTTATCTGGACGGACAGATACGCAGTATTTT
CASSLSGRTDTQYF
>TRBV19|-|-|TRBJ1-2
TGTGCCAGTACACCCCCCGCGGCGGGGTTTCGTGGCTACACCTTC
CASTPPAAGFRGYTF
>TRBV6-4|few|-|TRBJ2-5
TGTGCCAGCAGTGAGGGGGGGACCCAGTACTTC
CASSEGGTQYF
>TRBV19|-|-|TRBJ2-7
TGTGCCAGTATGAATCGGAACTCCTACGAGCAGTACTTC
CASMNRNSYEQYF
>TRBV10-3|-|-|TRBJ2-5
TGTGCCATCAGTGAAGGGCAGAACCAAGAGACCCAGTACTTC
CAISEGQNQETQYF